The clone carrying this TCR beta chain has a count of ten or more. Its target is not known. In the PCR, 60 Vbeta and 13 Jbeta primers were used. The assay was immunoSEQ multiplex PCR, and TCRdb's table has in-frame clones only and misses some. Seen here are some 200,000 clones, about 80% observed once, and the top ten hold more than 0.5%. When sampled, the donors appeared nominally healthy, though they likely had unrecorded immune exposures. These data belong to a study of cytomegalovirus exposure and HLA in healthy donors. Study-level information: In terms of ancestry, the Caucasian-associated cluster contained about four fifths of the approximately 400 genotyped donors.

Whole-study results and caveats: Cytomegalovirus association was listed for 150 to 200 TCR beta chains. Clonal expansion was found to be greater in HLA-associated TCR beta chains than in equally common others in a later analysis.

The CDR3 sequence is 18 residues long. Germline V gene lookup returns CDR1 SGHRS and CDR2 YFSETQ. V shed 0 bases and J shed 0 bases, with 13 bases lying between them. V usage is TRBV5-1 and J usage is TRBJ2-6, with D maybe TRBD2 (5 bases). This TCR was sampled from a woman in her 40s in good health and CMV-seronegative. Sequencing input: PBMCs. Here the CDR3 reads CASSLVGGFGSGANVLTF. The CDR3, as DNA: TGCGCCAGCAGCTTGGTCGGCGGGTTCGGCTCTGGGGCCAACGTCCTGACTTTC. Variable domain in full (rest from reference TRBV5-1 and TRBJ2-6): KAGVTQTPRYLIKTRGQQVTLSCSPISGHRSVSWYQQTPGQGLQFLFEYFSETQRNKGNFPGRFSGRQFSNSRSEMNVSTLELGDSALYLCASSLVGGFGSGANVLTFGAGSRLTVL.